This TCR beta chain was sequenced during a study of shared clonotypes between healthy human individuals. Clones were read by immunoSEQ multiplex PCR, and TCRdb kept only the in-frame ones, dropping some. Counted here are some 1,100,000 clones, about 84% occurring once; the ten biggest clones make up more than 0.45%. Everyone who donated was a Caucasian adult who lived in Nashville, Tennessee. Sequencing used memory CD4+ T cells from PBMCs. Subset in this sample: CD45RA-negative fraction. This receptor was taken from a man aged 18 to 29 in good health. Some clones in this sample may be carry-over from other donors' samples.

CDR3 region: CASEQGHYGYTF. Here the CDR3 DNA reads TGTGCCAGCGAGCAGGGTCACTATGGCTACACCTTC. The V and J genes are TRBV6-6 and TRBJ1-2; tentatively, D is TRBD1 (5 bases). V was pared by 8 bases and J by 3 bases, with 10 bases between. The CDR3 is 12 amino acids. Germline V gene lookup returns CDR1 MNHNY and CDR2 SVGAGI (reference sequence).